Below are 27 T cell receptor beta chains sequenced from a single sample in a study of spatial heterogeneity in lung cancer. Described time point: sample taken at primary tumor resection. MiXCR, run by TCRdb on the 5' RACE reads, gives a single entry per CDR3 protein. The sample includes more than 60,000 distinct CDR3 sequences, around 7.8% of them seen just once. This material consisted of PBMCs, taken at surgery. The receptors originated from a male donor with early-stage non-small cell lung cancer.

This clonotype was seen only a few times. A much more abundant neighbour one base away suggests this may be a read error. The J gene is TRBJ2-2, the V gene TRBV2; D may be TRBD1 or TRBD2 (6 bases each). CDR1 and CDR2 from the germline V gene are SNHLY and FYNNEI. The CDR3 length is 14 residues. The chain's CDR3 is CASQLAGAGGDLFF. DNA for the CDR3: TGTGCCAGCCAACTCGCAGGGGCCGGCGGGGATCTGTTTTTT.

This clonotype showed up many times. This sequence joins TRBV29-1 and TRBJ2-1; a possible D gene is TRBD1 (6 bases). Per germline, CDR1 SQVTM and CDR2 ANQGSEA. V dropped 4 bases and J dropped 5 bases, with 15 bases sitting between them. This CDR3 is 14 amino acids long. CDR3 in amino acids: CSVAGVPGHNEQFF. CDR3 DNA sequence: TGCAGCGTTGCAGGGGTACCGGGACACAATGAGCAGTTCTTC.

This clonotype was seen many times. The CDR3 spells CASSLGGGNTIYF. The CDR3 nucleotides read TGCGCCAGCAGCTTGGGCGGTGGAAACACCATATATTTT. V usage is TRBV5-1 and J usage is TRBJ1-3, with D unclear. The CDR3 runs to 13 residues. Germline V lookup: CDR1 SGHRS, CDR2 YFSETQ. V dropped 0 bases and J dropped 3 bases, with 4 bases sitting between them.

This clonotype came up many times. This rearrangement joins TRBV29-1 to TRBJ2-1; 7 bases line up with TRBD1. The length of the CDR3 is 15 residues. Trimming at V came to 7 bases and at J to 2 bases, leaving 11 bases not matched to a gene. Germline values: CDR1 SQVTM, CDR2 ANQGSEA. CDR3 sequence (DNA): TGCAGCGCCATTCCCGTGACAGGGACCTACAATGAGCAGTTCTTC. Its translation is CSAIPVTGTYNEQFF.

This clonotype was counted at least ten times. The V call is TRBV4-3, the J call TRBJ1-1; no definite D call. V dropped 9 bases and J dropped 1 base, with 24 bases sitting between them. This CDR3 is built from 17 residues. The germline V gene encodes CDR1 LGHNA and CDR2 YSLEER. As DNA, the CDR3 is TGCGCCAGACAGTTGACGGAACCCTCACCCCAGAACACTGAAGCTTTCTTT. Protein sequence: CARQLTEPSPQNTEAFF.

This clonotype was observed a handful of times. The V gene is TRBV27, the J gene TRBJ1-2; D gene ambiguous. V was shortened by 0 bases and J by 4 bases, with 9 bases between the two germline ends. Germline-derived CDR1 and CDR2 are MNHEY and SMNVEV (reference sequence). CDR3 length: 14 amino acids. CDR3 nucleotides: TGTGCCAGCAGTTTATCGGACCCGAGCTATGGCTACACCTTC. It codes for CASSLSDPSYGYTF.

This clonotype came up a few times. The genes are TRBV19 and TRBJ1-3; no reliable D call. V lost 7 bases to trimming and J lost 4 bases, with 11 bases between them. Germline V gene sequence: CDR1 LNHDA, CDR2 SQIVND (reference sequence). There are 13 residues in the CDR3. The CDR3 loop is CASTARLGNTIYF. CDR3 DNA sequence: TGTGCCAGTACAGCTCGCCTCGGAAACACCATATATTTT.

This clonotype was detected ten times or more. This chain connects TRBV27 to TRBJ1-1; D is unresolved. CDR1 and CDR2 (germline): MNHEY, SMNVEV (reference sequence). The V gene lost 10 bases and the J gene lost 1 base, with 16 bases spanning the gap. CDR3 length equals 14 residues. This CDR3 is CATQEGRRNTEAFF. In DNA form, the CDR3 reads TGTGCCACTCAAGAAGGACGGAGGAACACTGAAGCTTTCTTT.

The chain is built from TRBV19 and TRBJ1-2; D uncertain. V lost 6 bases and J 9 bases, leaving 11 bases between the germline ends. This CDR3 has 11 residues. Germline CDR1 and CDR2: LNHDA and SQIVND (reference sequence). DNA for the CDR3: TGTGCCAGTAGGCGAGCAGCCCGCTACACCTTC. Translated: CASRRAARYTF.

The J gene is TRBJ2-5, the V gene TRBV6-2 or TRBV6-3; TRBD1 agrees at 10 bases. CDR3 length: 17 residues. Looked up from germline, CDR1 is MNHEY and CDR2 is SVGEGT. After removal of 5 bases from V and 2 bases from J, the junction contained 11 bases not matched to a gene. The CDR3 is CASSPGQGMLRQETQYF. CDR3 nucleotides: TGTGCCAGCAGTCCGGGACAGGGGATGTTGCGGCAAGAGACCCAGTACTTC.

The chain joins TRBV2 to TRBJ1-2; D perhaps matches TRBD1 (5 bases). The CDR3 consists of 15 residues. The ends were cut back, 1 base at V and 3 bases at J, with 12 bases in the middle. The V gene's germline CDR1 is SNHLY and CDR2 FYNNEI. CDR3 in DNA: TGTGCCAGCAGTGAAGATGGGGGTAGTGACTATGGCTACACCTTC. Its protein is CASSEDGGSDYGYTF.

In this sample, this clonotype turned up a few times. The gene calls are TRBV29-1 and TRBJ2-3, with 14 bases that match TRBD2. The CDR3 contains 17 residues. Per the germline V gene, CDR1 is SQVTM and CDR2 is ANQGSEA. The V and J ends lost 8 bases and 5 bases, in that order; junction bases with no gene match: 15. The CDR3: CSINSGTSGSGGDTQYF. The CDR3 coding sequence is TGCAGCATTAATTCCGGGACTAGCGGGAGTGGGGGAGATACGCAGTATTTT.

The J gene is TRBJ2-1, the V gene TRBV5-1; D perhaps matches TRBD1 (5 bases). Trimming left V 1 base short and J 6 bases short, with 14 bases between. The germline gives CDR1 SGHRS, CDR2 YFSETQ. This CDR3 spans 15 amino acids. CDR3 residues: CASSLSPDRANEQFF. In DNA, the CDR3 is TGCGCCAGCAGCTTGTCCCCCGACAGAGCCAATGAGCAGTTCTTC.

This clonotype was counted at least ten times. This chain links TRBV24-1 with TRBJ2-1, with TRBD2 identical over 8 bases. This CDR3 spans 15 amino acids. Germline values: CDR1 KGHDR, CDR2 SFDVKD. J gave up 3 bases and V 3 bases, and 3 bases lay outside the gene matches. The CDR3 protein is CATSDGSGDYNEQFF. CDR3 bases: TGTGCCACCAGTGATGGTAGCGGGGACTACAATGAGCAGTTCTTC.

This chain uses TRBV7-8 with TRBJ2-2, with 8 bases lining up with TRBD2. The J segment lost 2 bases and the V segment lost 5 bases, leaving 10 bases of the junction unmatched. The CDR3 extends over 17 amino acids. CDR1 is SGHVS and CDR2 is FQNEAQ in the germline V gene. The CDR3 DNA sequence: TGTGCCAGCAGCGAGAACCCCGGGACTAGTAACACCGGGGAGCTGTTTTTT. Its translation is CASSENPGTSNTGELFF. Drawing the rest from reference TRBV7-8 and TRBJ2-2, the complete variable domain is GAGVSQSPRYKVAKRGQDVALRCDPISGHVSLFWYQQALGQGPEFLTYFQNEAQLDKSGLPSDRFFAERPEGSVSTLKIQRTQQEDSAVYLCASSENPGTSNTGELFFGEGSRLTVL.

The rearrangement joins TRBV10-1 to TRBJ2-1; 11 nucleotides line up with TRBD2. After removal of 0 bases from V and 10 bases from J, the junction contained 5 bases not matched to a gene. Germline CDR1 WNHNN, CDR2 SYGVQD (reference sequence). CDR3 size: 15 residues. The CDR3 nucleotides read TGCGCCAGCAGTGAGTCGACTAGCGGGAAGCGGGAGCAGTTCTTC. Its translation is CASSESTSGKREQFF.

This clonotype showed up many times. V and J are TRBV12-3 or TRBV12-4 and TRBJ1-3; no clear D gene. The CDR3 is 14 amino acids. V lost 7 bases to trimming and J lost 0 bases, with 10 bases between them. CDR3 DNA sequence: TGTGCCAGCACCAACCCTCCCTCTGGAAACACCATATATTTT. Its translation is CASTNPPSGNTIYF.

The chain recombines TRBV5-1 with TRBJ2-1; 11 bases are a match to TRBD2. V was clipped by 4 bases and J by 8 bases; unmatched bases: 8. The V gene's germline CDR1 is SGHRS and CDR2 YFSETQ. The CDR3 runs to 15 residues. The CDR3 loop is CASSDLAGGGYEQFF. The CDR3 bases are TGCGCCAGCAGCGATCTAGCGGGAGGCGGCTATGAGCAGTTCTTC.

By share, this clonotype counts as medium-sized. The CDR3: CASSQETSGFYNTGELFF. In DNA form, the CDR3 reads TGTGCCAGCAGCCAAGAGACTAGCGGTTTTTATAACACCGGGGAGCTGTTTTTT. This chain connects TRBV3-1 to TRBJ2-2; 9 bases fit TRBD2. The CDR3 loop spans 18 amino acids. V dropped 0 bases and J dropped 2; count of bases not matched to a gene: 7. The V gene's germline CDR1 is LGHDT and CDR2 YNNKEL (reference sequence).

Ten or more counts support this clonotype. The CDR3 region has the DNA TGTGCCAGTAGTCTTTCCAGGGTCGATAGCACCGGGGAGCTGTTTTTT. Translating it yields CASSLSRVDSTGELFF. This sequence joins TRBV19 and TRBJ2-2; maybe TRBD1 (5 bases). V was shortened by 5 bases and J by 4 bases, with 17 bases between the two germline ends. CDR3 length: 16 residues. Germline V gene lookup returns CDR1 LNHDA and CDR2 SQIVND (reference sequence).

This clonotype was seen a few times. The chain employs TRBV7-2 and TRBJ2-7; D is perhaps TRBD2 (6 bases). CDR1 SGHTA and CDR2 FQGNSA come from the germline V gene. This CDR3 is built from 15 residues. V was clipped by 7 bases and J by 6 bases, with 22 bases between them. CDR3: CASTDPGGRLGEQYF. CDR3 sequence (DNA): TGTGCCAGCACCGACCCTGGAGGGCGTCTCGGCGAGCAGTACTTC.

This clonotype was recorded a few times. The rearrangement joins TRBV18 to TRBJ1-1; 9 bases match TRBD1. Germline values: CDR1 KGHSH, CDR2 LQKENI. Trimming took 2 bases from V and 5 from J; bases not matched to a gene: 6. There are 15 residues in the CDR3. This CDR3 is CASSPGTGSETEAFF. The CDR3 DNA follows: TGTGCCAGCTCACCAGGGACAGGGTCGGAGACTGAAGCTTTCTTT. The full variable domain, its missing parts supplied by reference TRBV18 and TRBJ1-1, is NAGVMQNPRHLVRRRGQEARLRCSPMKGHSHVYWYRQLPEEGLKFMVYLQKENIIDESGMPKERFSAEFPKEGPSILRIQQVVRGDSAAYFCASSPGTGSETEAFFGQGTRLTVV.

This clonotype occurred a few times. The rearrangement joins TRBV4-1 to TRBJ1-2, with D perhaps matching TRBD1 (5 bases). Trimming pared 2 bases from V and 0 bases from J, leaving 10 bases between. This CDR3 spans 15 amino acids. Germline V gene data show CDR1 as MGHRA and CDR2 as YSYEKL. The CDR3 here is CASSQHVRANYGYTF. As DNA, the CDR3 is TGCGCCAGCAGCCAACACGTCAGGGCTAACTATGGCTACACCTTC.

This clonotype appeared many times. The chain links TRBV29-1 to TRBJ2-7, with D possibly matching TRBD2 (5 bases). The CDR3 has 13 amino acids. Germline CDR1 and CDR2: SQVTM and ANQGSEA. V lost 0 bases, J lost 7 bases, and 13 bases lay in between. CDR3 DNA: TGCAGCGTTGAAGATCGGGGTGTTAGAGAGCAGTACTTC. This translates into CSVEDRGVREQYF.

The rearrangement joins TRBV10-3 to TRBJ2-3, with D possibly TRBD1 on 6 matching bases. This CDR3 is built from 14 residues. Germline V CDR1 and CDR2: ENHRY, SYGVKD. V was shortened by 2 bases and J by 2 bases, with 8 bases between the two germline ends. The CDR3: CAISEGTPTDTQYF. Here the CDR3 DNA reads TGTGCCATCAGTGAGGGGACACCCACAGATACGCAGTATTTT.

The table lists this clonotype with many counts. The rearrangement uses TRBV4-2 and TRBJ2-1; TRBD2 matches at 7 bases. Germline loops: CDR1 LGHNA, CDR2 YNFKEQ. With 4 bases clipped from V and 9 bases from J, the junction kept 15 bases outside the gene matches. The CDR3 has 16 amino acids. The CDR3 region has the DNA TGTGCCAGCAGCCCAAACCGGGGCCTAGCGGCCTTTGAGCAGTTCTTC. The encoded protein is CASSPNRGLAAFEQFF.

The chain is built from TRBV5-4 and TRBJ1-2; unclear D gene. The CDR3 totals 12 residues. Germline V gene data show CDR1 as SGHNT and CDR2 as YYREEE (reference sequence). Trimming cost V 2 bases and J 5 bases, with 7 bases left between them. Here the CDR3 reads CASSFDGYGYTF. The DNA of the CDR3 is TGTGCCAGCAGCTTTGACGGGTATGGCTACACCTTC.